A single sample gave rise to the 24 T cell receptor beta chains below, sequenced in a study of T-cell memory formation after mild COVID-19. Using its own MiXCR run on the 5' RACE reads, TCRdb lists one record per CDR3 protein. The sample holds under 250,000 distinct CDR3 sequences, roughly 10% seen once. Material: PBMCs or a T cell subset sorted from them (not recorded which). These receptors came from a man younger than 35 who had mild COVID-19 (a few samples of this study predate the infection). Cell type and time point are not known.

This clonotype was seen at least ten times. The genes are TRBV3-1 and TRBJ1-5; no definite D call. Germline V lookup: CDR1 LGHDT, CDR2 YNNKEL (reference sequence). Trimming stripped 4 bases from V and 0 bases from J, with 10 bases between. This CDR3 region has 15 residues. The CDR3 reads CASSPGVNSNQPQHF. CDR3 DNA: TGTGCCAGCAGCCCGGGAGTGAATAGCAATCAGCCCCAGCATTTT.

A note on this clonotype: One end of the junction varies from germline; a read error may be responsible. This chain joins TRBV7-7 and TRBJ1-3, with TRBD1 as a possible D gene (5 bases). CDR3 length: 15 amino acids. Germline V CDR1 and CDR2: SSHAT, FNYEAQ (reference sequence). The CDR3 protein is CASSAGRNSGNTIYF. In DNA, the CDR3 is TGTGCTAGCAGCGCGGGACGGAACTCTGGAAACACCATATATTTT.

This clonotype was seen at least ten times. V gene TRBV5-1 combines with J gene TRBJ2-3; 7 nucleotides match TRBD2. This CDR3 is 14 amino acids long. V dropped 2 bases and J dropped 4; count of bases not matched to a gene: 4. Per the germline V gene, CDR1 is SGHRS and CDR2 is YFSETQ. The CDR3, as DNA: TGCGCCAGCAGCTTCCAAGCGGGGCCAGATACGCAGTATTTT. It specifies CASSFQAGPDTQYF. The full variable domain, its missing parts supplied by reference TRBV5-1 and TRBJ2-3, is KAGVTQTPRYLIKTRGQQVTLSCSPISGHRSVSWYQQTPGQGLQFLFEYFSETQRNKGNFPGRFSGRQFSNSRSEMNVSTLELGDSALYLCASSFQAGPDTQYFGPGTRLTVL.

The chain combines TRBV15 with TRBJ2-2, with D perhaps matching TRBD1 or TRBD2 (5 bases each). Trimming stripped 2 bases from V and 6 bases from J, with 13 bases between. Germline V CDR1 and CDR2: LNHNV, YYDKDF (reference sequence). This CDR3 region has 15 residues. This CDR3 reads CATSRSRDVPGELFF. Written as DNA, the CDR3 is TGTGCCACCAGCAGAAGCCGGGACGTTCCCGGGGAGCTGTTTTTT. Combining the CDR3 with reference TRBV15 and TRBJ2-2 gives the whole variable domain DAMVIQNPRYQVTQFGKPVTLSCSQTLNHNVMYWYQQKSSQAPKLLFHYYDKDFNNEADTPDNFQSRRPNTSFCFLDIRSPGLGDTAMYLCATSRSRDVPGELFFGEGSRLTVL.

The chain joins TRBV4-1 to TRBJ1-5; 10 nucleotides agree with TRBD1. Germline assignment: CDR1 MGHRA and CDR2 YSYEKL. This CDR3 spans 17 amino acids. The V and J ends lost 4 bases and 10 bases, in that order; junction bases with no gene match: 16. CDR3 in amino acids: CASSRLGTGAGIRPQHF. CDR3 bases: TGCGCCAGCAGCCGCCTTGGGACAGGGGCCGGCATTCGCCCCCAGCATTTT.

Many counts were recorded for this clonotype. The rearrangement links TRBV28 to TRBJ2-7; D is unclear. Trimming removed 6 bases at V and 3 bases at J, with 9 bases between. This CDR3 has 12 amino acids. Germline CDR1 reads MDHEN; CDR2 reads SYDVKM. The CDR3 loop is CASSLSGYEQYV. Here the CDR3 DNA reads TGTGCCAGCAGCTTGTCAGGCTACGAGCAGTACGTC.

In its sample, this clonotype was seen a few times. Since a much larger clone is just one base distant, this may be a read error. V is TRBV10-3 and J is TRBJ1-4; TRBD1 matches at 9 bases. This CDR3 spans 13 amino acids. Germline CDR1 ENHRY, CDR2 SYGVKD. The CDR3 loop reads CASRQGENEKLIF. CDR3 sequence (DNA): TGTGCCTCAAGACAGGGGGAGAATGAAAAACTGATTTTT.

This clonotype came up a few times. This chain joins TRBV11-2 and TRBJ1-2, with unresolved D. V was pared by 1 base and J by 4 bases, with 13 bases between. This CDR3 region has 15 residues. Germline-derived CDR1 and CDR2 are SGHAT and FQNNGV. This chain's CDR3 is CASSLGSLEPYGYTF. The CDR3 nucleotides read TGTGCCAGCAGCTTAGGTTCTCTAGAGCCCTATGGCTACACCTTC.

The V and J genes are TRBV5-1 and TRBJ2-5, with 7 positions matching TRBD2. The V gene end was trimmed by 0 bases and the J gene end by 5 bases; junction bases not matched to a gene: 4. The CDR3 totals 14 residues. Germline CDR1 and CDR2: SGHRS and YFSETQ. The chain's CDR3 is CASSLDGGTETQYF. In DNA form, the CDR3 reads TGCGCCAGCAGCTTGGACGGGGGGACGGAGACCCAGTACTTC.

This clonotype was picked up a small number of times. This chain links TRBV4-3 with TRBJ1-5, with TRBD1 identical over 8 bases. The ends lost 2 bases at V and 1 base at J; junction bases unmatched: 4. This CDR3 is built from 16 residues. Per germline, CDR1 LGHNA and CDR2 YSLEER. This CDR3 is CASSQSYRGSNQPQHF. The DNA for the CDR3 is TGCGCCAGCAGCCAATCATACAGGGGGAGCAATCAGCCCCAGCATTTT.

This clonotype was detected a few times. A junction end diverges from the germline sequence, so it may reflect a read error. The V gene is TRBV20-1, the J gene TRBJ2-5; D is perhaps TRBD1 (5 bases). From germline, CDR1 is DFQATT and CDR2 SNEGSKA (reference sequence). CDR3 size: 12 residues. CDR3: CSAGDRAETQYF. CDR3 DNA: TGCAGTGCTGGAGACAGAGCGGAGACCCAGTACTTC.

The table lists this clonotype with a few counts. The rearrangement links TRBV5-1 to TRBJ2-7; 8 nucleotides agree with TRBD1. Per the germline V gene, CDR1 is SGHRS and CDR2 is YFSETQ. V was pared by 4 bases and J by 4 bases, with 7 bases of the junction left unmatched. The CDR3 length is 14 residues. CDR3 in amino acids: CASSHRDRWYEQYF. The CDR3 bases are TGCGCCAGCAGCCACCGGGACAGGTGGTACGAGCAGTACTTC.

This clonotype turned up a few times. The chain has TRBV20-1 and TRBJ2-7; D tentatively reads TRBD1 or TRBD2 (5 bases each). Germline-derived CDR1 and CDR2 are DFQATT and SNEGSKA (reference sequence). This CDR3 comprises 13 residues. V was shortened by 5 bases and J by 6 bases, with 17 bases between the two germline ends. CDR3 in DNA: TGCAGTGCTCTGGGACCGAGTTTTGGCGAGCAGTACTTC. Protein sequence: CSALGPSFGEQYF.

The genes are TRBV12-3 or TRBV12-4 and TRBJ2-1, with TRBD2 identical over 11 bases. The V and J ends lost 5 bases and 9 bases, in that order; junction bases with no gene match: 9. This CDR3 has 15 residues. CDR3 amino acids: CASSARSGGAGEQFF. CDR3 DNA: TGTGCCAGCAGTGCCCGTAGCGGGGGGGCCGGTGAGCAGTTCTTC.

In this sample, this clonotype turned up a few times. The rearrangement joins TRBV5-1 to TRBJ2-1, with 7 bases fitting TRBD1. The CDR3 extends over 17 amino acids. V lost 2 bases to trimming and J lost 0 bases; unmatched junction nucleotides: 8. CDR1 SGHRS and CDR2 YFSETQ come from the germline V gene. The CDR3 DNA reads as TGCGCCAGCAGCTTCTTACAGGGGTTAAGCTCCTACAATGAGCAGTTCTTC. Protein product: CASSFLQGLSSYNEQFF.

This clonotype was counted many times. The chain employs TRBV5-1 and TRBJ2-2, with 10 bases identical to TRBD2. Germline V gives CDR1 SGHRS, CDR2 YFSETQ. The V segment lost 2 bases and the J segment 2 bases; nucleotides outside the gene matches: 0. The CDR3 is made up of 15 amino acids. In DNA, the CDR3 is TGCGCCAGCAGCTTACTAGCGGGAAACACCGGGGAGCTGTTTTTT. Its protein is CASSLLAGNTGELFF.

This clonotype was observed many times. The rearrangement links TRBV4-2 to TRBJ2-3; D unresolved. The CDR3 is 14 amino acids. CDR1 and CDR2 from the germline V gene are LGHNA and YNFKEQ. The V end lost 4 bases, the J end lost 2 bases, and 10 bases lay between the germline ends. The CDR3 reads CASSPSESTDTQYF. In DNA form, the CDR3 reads TGTGCCAGCAGCCCGAGCGAGTCCACAGATACGCAGTATTTT.

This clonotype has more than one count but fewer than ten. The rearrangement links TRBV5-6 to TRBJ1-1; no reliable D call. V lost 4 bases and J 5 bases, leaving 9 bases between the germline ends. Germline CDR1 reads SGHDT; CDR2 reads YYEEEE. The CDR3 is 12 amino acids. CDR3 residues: CASSGGPTEAFF. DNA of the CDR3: TGTGCCAGCAGCGGCGGGCCGACTGAAGCTTTCTTT.

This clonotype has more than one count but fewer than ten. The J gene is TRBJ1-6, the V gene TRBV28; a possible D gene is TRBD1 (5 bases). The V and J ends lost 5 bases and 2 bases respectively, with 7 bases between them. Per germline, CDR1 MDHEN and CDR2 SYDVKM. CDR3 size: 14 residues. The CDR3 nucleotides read TGTGCCAGCAGTAGACAGACCTATAATTCACCCCTCCACTTT. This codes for CASSRQTYNSPLHF.

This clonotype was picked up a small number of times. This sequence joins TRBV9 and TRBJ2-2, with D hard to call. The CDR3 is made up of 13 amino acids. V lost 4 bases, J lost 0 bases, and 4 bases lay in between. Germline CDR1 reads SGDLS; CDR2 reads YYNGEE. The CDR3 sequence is CASSQPNTGELFF. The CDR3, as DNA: TGTGCCAGCAGCCAACCGAACACCGGGGAGCTGTTTTTT.

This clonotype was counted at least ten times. The CDR3 reads CASAAGNYEQYF. CDR3 DNA: TGCGCCAGCGCAGCAGGGAATTACGAGCAGTACTTC. This chain links TRBV5-1 with TRBJ2-7; D is possibly TRBD1 (5 bases). The CDR3 is 12 amino acids. V gave up 7 bases and J gave up 4 bases, with 12 bases separating them. Germline CDR1 is SGHRS and CDR2 is YFSETQ.

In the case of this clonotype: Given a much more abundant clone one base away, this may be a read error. CDR3 amino acids: CASSQVTDSHQPQHF. The CDR3 DNA sequence: TGTGCCAGCAGCCAAGTTACAGATAGTCATCAGCCCCAGCATTTT. The chain combines TRBV4-2 with TRBJ1-5; D remains unclear. CDR3 size: 15 residues. V was clipped by 1 base and J by 5 bases, with 12 bases between them. Germline V gene sequence: CDR1 LGHNA, CDR2 YNFKEQ.

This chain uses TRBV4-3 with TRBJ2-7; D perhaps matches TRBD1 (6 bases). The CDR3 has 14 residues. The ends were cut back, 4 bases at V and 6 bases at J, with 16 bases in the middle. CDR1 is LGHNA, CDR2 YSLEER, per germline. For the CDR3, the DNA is TGCGCCAGCAGCCCGGGGACAACAGGCTCCGAGCAGTACTTC. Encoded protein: CASSPGTTGSEQYF.

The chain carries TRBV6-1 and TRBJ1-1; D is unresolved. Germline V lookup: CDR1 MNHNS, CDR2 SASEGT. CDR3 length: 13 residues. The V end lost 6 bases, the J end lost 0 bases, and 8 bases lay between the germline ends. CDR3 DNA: TGTGCCAGCAGGGTATCAATGAACACTGAAGCTTTCTTT. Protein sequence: CASRVSMNTEAFF.